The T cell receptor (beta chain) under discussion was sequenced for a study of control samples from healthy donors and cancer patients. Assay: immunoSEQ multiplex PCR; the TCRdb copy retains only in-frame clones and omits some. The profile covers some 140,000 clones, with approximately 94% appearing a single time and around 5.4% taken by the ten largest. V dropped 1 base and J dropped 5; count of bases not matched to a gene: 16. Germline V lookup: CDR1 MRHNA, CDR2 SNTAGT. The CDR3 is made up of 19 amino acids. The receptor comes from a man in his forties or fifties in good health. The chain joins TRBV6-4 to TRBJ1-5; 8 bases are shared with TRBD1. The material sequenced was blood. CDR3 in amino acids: CASSDWDRSFERGDQPQHF. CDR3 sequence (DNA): TGTGCCAGCAGTGACTGGGACAGGAGTTTCGAGCGAGGCGATCAGCCCCAGCATTTT.